Presented here are 9 T cell receptor beta chains from one specimen sequenced in a study of blood T cells in healthy people across ages. Primers used in a second PCR of about 6 to 11 cycles were a sample-barcoded 5' primer and a J-beta primer mix. MiXCR, applied by TCRdb to the 5' RACE reads, yields one record per CDR3 protein. The sample carries hundreds of thousands of distinct CDR3 sequences, less than 40% recorded once. Sequenced: blood. These TCRs come from a woman aged 80 or over in good health.

This clonotype was observed at least ten times. The chain links TRBV20-1 to TRBJ1-2; D ambiguous. The CDR3 consists of 15 residues. Between the trimmed V and J ends, which lost 6 bases and 3 bases, there was a span of 20 bases. Germline-derived CDR1 and CDR2 are DFQATT and SNEGSKA (reference sequence). CDR3 DNA sequence: TGCAGTGCCGGCTCTTTAGACGGCCTCGACTATGGCTACACCTTC. It translates to CSAGSLDGLDYGYTF.

This clonotype was seen many times. This rearrangement joins TRBV7-2 to TRBJ2-3, with TRBD1 as a possible D gene (5 bases). Germline-derived CDR1 and CDR2 are SGHTA and FQGNSA. The CDR3 runs to 16 residues. V was clipped by 4 bases and J by 0 bases, with 14 bases between them. The CDR3 loop is CASSYAKGPSTDTQYF. The CDR3 DNA reads TGTGCCAGCAGCTATGCAAAGGGGCCAAGCACAGATACGCAGTATTTT.

At least ten counts were recorded for this clonotype. The rearrangement links TRBV5-1 to TRBJ2-3; 10 bases agree with TRBD2. With V trimmed by 4 bases and J by 4 bases, 6 bases remained unmatched. Germline loops: CDR1 SGHRS, CDR2 YFSETQ. The CDR3 spans 15 residues. Written as DNA, the CDR3 is TGCGCCAGCAGCCCGATGAGCGGGGGGGCAGATACGCAGTATTTT. Protein product: CASSPMSGGADTQYF.

The V gene is TRBV5-8, the J gene TRBJ1-1; D remains ambiguous. The CDR3 sequence is 15 residues long. V lost 0 bases to trimming and J lost 1 base, with 10 bases between them. Germline CDR1 and CDR2: SGHTS and YDEGEE. The CDR3 region is CASSLDRAANTEAFF. DNA for the CDR3: TGTGCCAGCAGCTTGGACCGAGCCGCGAACACTGAAGCTTTCTTT.

This clonotype was seen more than once but under ten times. The chain joins TRBV21-1 to TRBJ1-4; the table names TRBD1, a call not compared with the DNA. TRBV21-1 represents a pseudogene. The CDR3 has 20 residues. This CDR3 reads CASSKKYKDRGGRGNEKLFF. As DNA, the CDR3 is TGTGCCAGCAGCAAAAAATATAAGGACAGGGGAGGTCGGGGTAATGAAAAACTGTTTTTT.

As regards this clonotype: A read error is possible here, since a much larger clone lies one base away. The V gene is TRBV4-2, the J gene TRBJ1-2; TRBD1 matches 8 bases. The trim removed 0 bases at V and 8 bases at J, leaving 17 bases unmatched. The germline gives CDR1 LGHNA, CDR2 YNFKEQ. The CDR3 length is 18 residues. CDR3 region: CASSQDTSRPGGLWGYTF. Written as DNA, the CDR3 is TGTGCCAGCAGCCAAGATACGAGTAGGCCAGGGGGCTTATGGGGCTACACCTTC.

The chain uses TRBV5-5 and TRBJ1-1; D is uncertain. There are 15 residues in the CDR3. V was clipped by 4 bases and J by 3 bases, with 16 bases between them. In germline, CDR1 is SGHKS, CDR2 YYEKEE (reference sequence). The CDR3 DNA sequence: TGTGCCAGCAGCGTTGATGGAACGAGGGACACTGAAGCTTTCTTT. Translating gives CASSVDGTRDTEAFF. Filled out from reference TRBV5-5 and TRBJ1-1, the complete variable domain reads DAGVTQSPTHLIKTRGQQVTLRCSPISGHKSVSWYQQVLGQGPQFIFQYYEKEERGRGNFPDRFSARQFPNYSSELNVNALLLGDSALYLCASSVDGTRDTEAFFGQGTRLTVV.

This clonotype was seen a handful of times. Just one base apart from a much larger clone, this may be a read error. The V and J genes are TRBV5-1 and TRBJ2-3; 8 nucleotides align to TRBD2. CDR3 length: 15 amino acids. The J segment lost 5 bases and the V segment lost 1 base, leaving 6 bases of the junction unmatched. Germline V gene sequence: CDR1 SGHRS, CDR2 YFSETQ. CDR3 residues: CASSLNDGGGDTQYF. DNA of the CDR3: TGCGCCAGCAGCTTGAACGACGGGGGGGGAGATACGCAGTATTTT.

This clonotype was counted only a few times. The rearrangement joins TRBV6-5 to TRBJ1-1, with D possibly TRBD1 on 6 matching bases. Per germline, CDR1 MNHEY and CDR2 SVGAGI. V was cut by 2 bases and J by 0 bases, with 16 bases left in between. The CDR3 is 17 amino acids. The CDR3: CASSYGGGGRLNTEAFF. For the CDR3, the DNA is TGTGCCAGCAGTTACGGGGGCGGGGGACGGTTGAACACTGAAGCTTTCTTT.